Each of the 26 T cell receptor beta chains below was sequenced from the same sample in a study of T cell responses to AZD1222 COVID-19 vaccine. Only in-frame clones appear in the TCRdb table, and some are missing; sequencing was by immunoSEQ multiplex PCR. The table has over 80,000 clones, approximately 90% seen once; the top ten hold roughly 29%. Sequences were derived from peripheral blood, sampled on day 0 of AZD1222 vaccination. The receptors come from an adult in good health.

This clone was counted a single time. The chain couples TRBV3-1 (or the pseudogene TRBV3-2) to TRBJ2-5; D ambiguous. Germline assignment: CDR1 LGHDT and CDR2 YNNKEL (reference sequence). This CDR3 has 14 amino acids. V was clipped by 0 bases and J by 5 bases, with 10 bases between them. This chain's CDR3 is CASSQEWRQETQYF. The CDR3 DNA sequence: TGTGCCAGCAGCCAAGAATGGCGCCAGGAGACCCAGTACTTC.

A single count supports this clone. The chain carries TRBV2 and TRBJ1-1; D not resolved. Germline values: CDR1 SNHLY, CDR2 FYNNEI. The CDR3 totals 13 residues. V gave up 4 bases and J gave up 1 base, with 7 bases separating them. CDR3 coding DNA: TGTGCCAGCAGTGCGGTAGAGAACACTGAAGCTTTCTTT. Amino acid sequence: CASSAVENTEAFF.

The chain employs TRBV4-1 and TRBJ1-1, with D hard to call. V was trimmed by 6 bases and J by 0 bases, leaving 14 bases between them. Germline CDR1 reads MGHRA; CDR2 reads YSYEKL. CDR3 length equals 15 residues. The CDR3 DNA is TGCGCCAGCAGACCGCTCGCACTGCTGAACACTGAAGCTTTCTTT. Translation gives CASRPLALLNTEAFF.

This clone was counted between two and nine times. The chain recombines TRBV27 with TRBJ2-7, with 9 bases fitting TRBD1. The CDR3 spans 14 residues. V lost 6 bases and J lost 0; bases outside the gene matches: 3. Germline CDR1 MNHEY, CDR2 SMNVEV (reference sequence). This CDR3 is CASRGTGSSYEQYF. Written as DNA, the CDR3 is TGTGCCAGCAGGGGGACAGGGAGCTCCTACGAGCAGTACTTC.

The V call is TRBV18, the J call TRBJ2-5, with D hard to call. V lost 2 bases and J lost 3, with 1 base in between. The CDR3 has 11 amino acids. From germline, CDR1 is KGHSH and CDR2 LQKENI. The CDR3 protein is CASSPEETQYF. In DNA form, the CDR3 reads TGTGCCAGCTCACCAGAAGAGACCCAGTACTTC.

This chain links TRBV2 with TRBJ2-5; 14 bases match TRBD2. Germline CDR1 SNHLY, CDR2 FYNNEI. The V segment lost 8 bases and the J segment 4 bases; nucleotides outside the gene matches: 0. The CDR3 is made up of 13 amino acids. The CDR3 here is CASGLAGGETQYF. For the CDR3, the DNA is TGTGCCAGCGGACTAGCGGGAGGAGAGACCCAGTACTTC.

The chain joins TRBV28 to TRBJ1-6; D is uncertain. The V end was cut by 6 bases, the J end by 7 bases, with 16 bases between. In germline, CDR1 is MDHEN, CDR2 SYDVKM. The CDR3 contains 15 residues. CDR3 loop: CASSLPGIANSPLHF. CDR3 bases: TGTGCCAGCAGCCTTCCTGGGATAGCCAATTCACCCCTCCACTTT.

The gene calls are TRBV27 and TRBJ2-1; TRBD1 agrees at 9 bases. J was trimmed by 5 bases and V by 4 bases; bases with no gene match: 6. Germline lookup yields CDR1 MNHEY and CDR2 SMNVEV (reference sequence). The CDR3 length is 15 residues. The CDR3 DNA reads TGTGCCAGCAGTTCGCCGGGACAGGGAAACAATGAGCAGTTCTTC. Translating it yields CASSSPGQGNNEQFF.

The chain uses TRBV2 and TRBJ2-5; TRBD2 matches 7 bases. CDR3 size: 16 residues. Trimming took 6 bases from V and 3 from J; bases not matched to a gene: 13. Germline V gene sequence: CDR1 SNHLY, CDR2 FYNNEI. The CDR3 region has the DNA TGTGCCAGCAGCCGACTAGCTCTGAGAGAGAAAGAGACCCAGTACTTC. Protein product: CASSRLALREKETQYF.

The chain combines TRBV18 with TRBJ2-7, with 9 bases identical to TRBD1. V lost 4 bases, J lost 4 bases, and 5 bases stayed unmatched. CDR1 and CDR2 (germline): KGHSH, LQKENI. This CDR3 contains 14 residues. The CDR3 nucleotides are TGTGCCAGCTCACGGGACAGGGTCGGTTACGAGCAGTACTTC. This encodes CASSRDRVGYEQYF.

The gene calls are TRBV10-3 and TRBJ2-1, with TRBD2 matching 8 bases. V lost 3 bases and J lost 3; bases outside the gene matches: 4. The CDR3 covers 15 residues. Germline-derived CDR1 and CDR2 are ENHRY and SYGVKD. CDR3 in amino acids: CAISDSGSVYNEQFF. CDR3 in DNA: TGTGCCATCAGTGACAGCGGGAGTGTCTACAATGAGCAGTTCTTC.

The V gene is TRBV27, the J gene TRBJ2-1, with 9 positions matching TRBD1. CDR1 is MNHEY, CDR2 SMNVEV, per germline (reference sequence). This CDR3 has 13 residues. V lost 8 bases, J lost 9 bases, and 8 bases stayed unmatched. CDR3 sequence: CASGRDREGEQFF. The CDR3 DNA follows: TGTGCCAGCGGGAGGGACAGGGAGGGTGAGCAGTTCTTC.

This sequence joins TRBV19 and TRBJ1-5; D is unresolved. Per the germline V gene, CDR1 is LNHDA and CDR2 is SQIVND (reference sequence). CDR3 length equals 13 residues. The V and J ends lost 4 bases and 4 bases respectively, with 8 bases between them. This CDR3 is CASSNSLNQPQHF. The CDR3 DNA follows: TGTGCCAGTAGTAACAGCCTAAATCAGCCCCAGCATTTT. Based on the CDR3 plus reference TRBV19 and TRBJ1-5, the full variable domain is DGGITQSPKYLFRKEGQNVTLSCEQNLNHDAMYWYRQDPGQGLRLIYYSQIVNDFQKGDIAEGYSVSREKKESFPLTVTSAQKNPTAFYLCASSNSLNQPQHFGDGTRLSIL.

J is TRBJ1-5 and V is TRBV12-3 or TRBV12-4; no firm D call. This CDR3 spans 13 amino acids. The V end lost 5 bases, the J end lost 3 bases, and 8 bases lay between the germline ends. The CDR3 DNA follows: TGTGCCAGCAGTGCCGGAAACAATCAGCCCCAGCATTTT. Encoded protein: CASSAGNNQPQHF.

The gene calls are TRBV12-3 or TRBV12-4 and TRBJ2-1, with D tentatively TRBD1 (6 bases). Trimming stripped 4 bases from V and 5 bases from J, with 6 bases between. The CDR3 length is 12 residues. CDR3 residues: CASSWTDNEQFF. Written as DNA, the CDR3 is TGTGCCAGCAGTTGGACAGACAATGAGCAGTTCTTC.

This clone was observed once. The chain uses TRBV7-9 and TRBJ2-7, with D possibly called TRBD1 or TRBD2 (6 bases each). The V gene lost 4 bases and the J gene lost 3 bases, with 13 bases spanning the gap. Germline V gene data show CDR1 as SEHNR and CDR2 as FQNEAQ (reference sequence). The CDR3 extends over 14 amino acids. DNA for the CDR3: TGTGCCAGCAGCTCGGGGGACATTCGCTACGAGCAGTACTTC. It yields the protein CASSSGDIRYEQYF.

V is TRBV2 and J is TRBJ1-5; no definite D call. With 4 bases removed from V and 0 bases from J, the gap between germline ends came to 4 bases. The CDR3 covers 13 residues. Germline CDR1 reads SNHLY; CDR2 reads FYNNEI. The CDR3, as DNA: TGTGCCAGCAGTGTCAGTAGCAATCAGCCCCAGCATTTT. Translation gives CASSVSSNQPQHF. Full variable domain (outside the CDR3, taken from reference TRBV2 and TRBJ1-5): EPEVTQTPSHQVTQMGQEVILRCVPISNHLYFYWYRQILGQKVEFLVSFYNNEISEKSEIFDDQFSVERPDGSNFTLKIRSTKLEDSAMYFCASSVSSNQPQHFGDGTRLSIL.

The CDR3 protein is CASRGGSGTEAFF. CDR3 nucleotides: TGTGCCAGCAGGGGAGGGAGCGGAACTGAAGCTTTCTTT. V and J are TRBV6-6 and TRBJ1-1; D is uncertain. Germline lookup yields CDR1 MNHNY and CDR2 SVGAGI (reference sequence). This CDR3 region has 13 residues. Trimming stripped 6 bases from V and 5 bases from J, with 13 bases between.

This chain uses TRBV9 with TRBJ1-1, with D hard to call. Germline CDR1 and CDR2: SGDLS and YYNGEE. Trimming pared 0 bases from V and 8 bases from J, leaving 11 bases between. CDR3 length equals 13 residues. The CDR3 spells CASSVALTPEAFF. The CDR3 bases are TGTGCCAGCAGCGTAGCGTTAACTCCCGAAGCTTTCTTT.

V and J are TRBV28 and TRBJ2-5, with 11 bases identical to TRBD2. The CDR3 is made up of 16 amino acids. With 1 base clipped from V and 4 bases from J, the junction kept 5 bases outside the gene matches. Germline assignment: CDR1 MDHEN and CDR2 SYDVKM. DNA of the CDR3: TGTGCCAGCAGTTTATACCTAGCGGGAGGTCGAGAGACCCAGTACTTC. Translating gives CASSLYLAGGRETQYF.

The V and J genes are TRBV11-1 and TRBJ1-1, with D possibly matching TRBD1 (5 bases). The ends were cut back, 5 bases at V and 4 bases at J, with 8 bases in the middle. The CDR3 covers 12 residues. Germline V gene data show CDR1 as SGHAT and CDR2 as FQDESV (reference sequence). CDR3 region: CASSPGGTEAFF. Here the CDR3 DNA reads TGTGCCAGCAGCCCCGGGGGCACTGAAGCTTTCTTT.

The table lists this clone with a few counts. The V and J genes are TRBV6-2 or TRBV6-3 and TRBJ1-5, with TRBD1 as a possible D gene (5 bases). Trimming removed 2 bases from V and 1 base from J, with 15 bases in between. The CDR3 runs 17 residues. Looked up from germline, CDR1 is MNHEY and CDR2 is SVGEGT. The CDR3 DNA follows: TGTGCCAGCAGTTACATCGGGGACCGTAGAAGCAATCAGCCCCAGCATTTT. This sequence encodes CASSYIGDRRSNQPQHF.

The V and J genes are TRBV28 and TRBJ2-7; 7 nucleotides match TRBD1. CDR3 length: 12 amino acids. The germline gives CDR1 MDHEN, CDR2 SYDVKM. V trimming: 10 bases; J trimming: 4 bases; junction bases outside the gene matches: 7. The CDR3 nucleotides read TGTGCCAACCCGGAACAGGGGTACGAGCAGTACTTC. Protein product: CANPEQGYEQYF.

The rearrangement links TRBV7-2 to TRBJ2-1; D is unresolved. Trimming took off 6 bases at V and 5 bases at J, with 11 bases between the two ends. Germline V gene sequence: CDR1 SGHTA, CDR2 FQGNSA. There are 13 residues in the CDR3. As DNA, the CDR3 is TGTGCCAGCAGATCAGGTAAGAACAATGAGCAGTTCTTC. It encodes CASRSGKNNEQFF.

The V and J genes are TRBV3-1 (or the pseudogene TRBV3-2) and TRBJ2-4, with D unresolved. Trimming took off 0 bases at V and 0 bases at J, with 9 bases between the two ends. CDR1 is LGHDT and CDR2 is YNNKEL in the germline V gene (reference sequence). The CDR3 contains 16 residues. The chain's CDR3 is CASSQEGQLAKNIQYF. CDR3 coding DNA: TGTGCCAGCAGCCAAGAAGGCCAGCTAGCCAAAAACATTCAGTACTTC.

The V call is TRBV7-9, the J call TRBJ1-5; TRBD1 might be the D (5 bases). CDR1 and CDR2 (germline): SEHNR, FQNEAQ (reference sequence). The CDR3 sequence is 15 residues long. V was pared by 1 base and J by 1 base, with 8 bases between. The CDR3 bases are TGTGCCAGCAGCTTAGGCGACAGAAGCAATCAGCCCCAGCATTTT. Protein product: CASSLGDRSNQPQHF.